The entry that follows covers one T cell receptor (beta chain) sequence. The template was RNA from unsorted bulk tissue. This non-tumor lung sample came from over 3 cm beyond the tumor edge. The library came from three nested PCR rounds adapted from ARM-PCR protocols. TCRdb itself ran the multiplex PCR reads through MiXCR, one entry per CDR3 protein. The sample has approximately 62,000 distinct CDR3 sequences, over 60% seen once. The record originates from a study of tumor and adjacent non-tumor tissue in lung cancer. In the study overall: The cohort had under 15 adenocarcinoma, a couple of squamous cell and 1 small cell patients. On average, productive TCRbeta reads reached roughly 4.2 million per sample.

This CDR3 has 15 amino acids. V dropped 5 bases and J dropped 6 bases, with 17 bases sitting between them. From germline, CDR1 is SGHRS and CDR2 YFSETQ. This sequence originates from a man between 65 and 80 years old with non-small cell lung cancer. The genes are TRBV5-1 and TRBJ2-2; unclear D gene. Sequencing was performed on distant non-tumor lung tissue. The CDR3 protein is CASSLAEKWAGELFF. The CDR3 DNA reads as TGCGCCAGCAGTTTAGCCGAAAAATGGGCCGGGGAGCTGTTTTTT.